Below are 14 T cell receptor beta chains sequenced from a single sample in a study of OX40 agonist ivuxolimab in advanced cancers. Using immunoSEQ multiplex PCR, the repertoire was profiled, and TCRdb retains in-frame clones only, with some absent. The sample has around 85,000 clones; about 89% are singletons. The source material was CD4+ or CD8+ T cells sorted from blood, sampled in a trial of the OX40 agonist ivuxolimab. The receptor source for this set is an adult with an advanced solid tumor such as melanoma, head and neck, liver or kidney cancer.

The J gene is TRBJ1-2, the V gene TRBV23-1, with 9 bases aligning to TRBD1. TRBV23-1 is recorded as an ORF, its role being uncertain. V shed 2 bases and J 8 bases; nucleotides not matched to a gene: 9. The CDR3 sequence is 15 residues long. In DNA form, the CDR3 reads TGCGCCAGCAGTCAACTACAGGGGGCGCAGAGGGGCTACACCTTC. Its protein is CASSQLQGAQRGYTF.

The rearrangement uses TRBV28 and TRBJ2-7; TRBD1 is a possible D gene (6 bases). V shed 6 bases and J shed 7 bases, with 19 bases lying between them. This CDR3 spans 14 amino acids. The germline gives CDR1 MDHEN, CDR2 SYDVKM. This CDR3 reads CASRPQGMDREQYF. DNA for the CDR3: TGTGCCAGCAGGCCACAGGGAATGGACAGAGAGCAGTACTTC.

This chain joins TRBV7-2 and TRBJ2-3; D gene ambiguous. The V end was cut by 7 bases, the J end by 0 bases, with 14 bases between. CDR1 and CDR2 from the germline V gene are SGHTA and FQGNSA. This CDR3 is built from 15 residues. The chain's CDR3 is CASTRRSGSTDTQYF. The DNA for the CDR3 is TGTGCCAGCACCCGCCGGTCTGGGAGCACAGATACGCAGTATTTT.

The chain carries TRBV5-4 and TRBJ1-4, with a weak D call TRBD1 (5 bases). There are 14 residues in the CDR3. Looked up from germline, CDR1 is SGHNT and CDR2 is YYREEE (reference sequence). V shed 3 bases and J shed 4 bases, with 10 bases lying between them. Written as DNA, the CDR3 is TGTGCCAGCAGCTCGGGGCTGATTAATGAAAAACTGTTTTTT. Protein product: CASSSGLINEKLFF.

The table lists this clone with a count of one. CDR3 sequence: CASSPARGRGSVWETQYF. In nucleotides, the CDR3 is TGTGCCAGCAGCCCCGCTCGGGGTCGCGGGAGTGTCTGGGAGACCCAGTACTTC. This rearrangement joins TRBV28 to TRBJ2-5; 7 bases are shared with TRBD2. V trimming: 6 bases; J trimming: 5 bases; junction bases outside the gene matches: 21. This CDR3 is 18 amino acids long. The germline gives CDR1 MDHEN, CDR2 SYDVKM.

Of note for this clone: A read error may produce the germline difference seen at one junction end. Distinct nucleotide sequences in the sample also encode this CDR3. The chain employs TRBV5-1 and TRBJ2-6; D might be TRBD1 (5 bases). CDR3 length equals 16 residues. Germline values: CDR1 SGHRS, CDR2 YFSETQ. CDR3 in DNA: TGCGCCAGTAGCTTGGTTCTGCAGGGTTGGGCCAACGTCCTGACTTTC. Protein sequence: CASSLVLQGWANVLTF. The variable domain in full, with the rest retrieved from reference TRBV5-1 and TRBJ2-6, is KAGVTQTPRYLIKTRGQQVTLSCSPISGHRSVSWYQQTPGQGLQFLFEYFSETQRNKGNFPGRFSGRQFSNSRSEMNVSTLELGDSALYLCASSLVLQGWANVLTFGAGSRLTVL.

The gene calls are TRBV6-5 and TRBJ2-1; 11 nucleotides align to TRBD2. This CDR3 contains 15 residues. CDR1 and CDR2 from the germline V gene are MNHEY and SVGAGI. Unmatched junction bases numbered 6, after V lost 5 bases and J lost 6 bases. The CDR3 bases are TGTGCCAGCAGTCAGCTAGCGGGAGGCGTCAATGAGCAGTTCTTC. This gives the protein CASSQLAGGVNEQFF.

This clone was observed a single time. The genes are TRBV4-1 and TRBJ1-1; D gene uncertain. The germline V gene encodes CDR1 MGHRA and CDR2 YSYEKL. This CDR3 comprises 14 residues. Trimming pared 1 base from V and 6 bases from J, leaving 12 bases between. CDR3 coding DNA: TGCGCCAGCAGCCAAGGTTCGGTCGGGTCTGAAGCTTTCTTT. It specifies CASSQGSVGSEAFF.

This rearrangement joins TRBV18 to TRBJ2-2; 9 positions agree with TRBD2. CDR3 length: 16 amino acids. V lost 3 bases and J lost 1; bases outside the gene matches: 3. Germline CDR1 KGHSH, CDR2 LQKENI. The CDR3 reads CASSPRTSENTGELFF. The CDR3 DNA reads as TGTGCCAGCTCACCCCGGACTAGCGAGAACACCGGGGAGCTGTTTTTT.

In this sample, this clone turned up once. The rearrangement links TRBV28 to TRBJ1-2; D may be TRBD1 (6 bases). CDR3 size: 13 residues. The V end lost 6 bases, the J end lost 2 bases, and 10 bases lay between the germline ends. The V gene's germline CDR1 is MDHEN and CDR2 SYDVKM. For the CDR3, the DNA is TGTGCCAGCAGATCTACAGGGAACTATGGCTACACCTTC. This gives the protein CASRSTGNYGYTF.

The CDR3 sequence is CAVTTVSWGNEQFF. In DNA form, the CDR3 reads TGTGCCGTTACGACAGTATCCTGGGGCAATGAGCAGTTCTTC. The chain couples TRBV28 to TRBJ2-1, with D perhaps matching TRBD1 (5 bases). The CDR3 runs 14 residues. V was trimmed by 11 bases and J by 6 bases, leaving 20 bases between them. From germline, CDR1 is MDHEN and CDR2 SYDVKM.

The J gene is TRBJ1-4, the V gene TRBV5-1, with D maybe TRBD1 (5 bases). CDR1 is SGHRS and CDR2 is YFSETQ in the germline V gene. V dropped 3 bases and J dropped 8 bases, with 8 bases sitting between them. The CDR3 extends over 12 amino acids. The CDR3 reads CASSYEGEKLFF. For the CDR3, the DNA is TGCGCCAGCAGCTACGAGGGGGAAAAACTGTTTTTT.

This chain uses TRBV14 with TRBJ1-1; D gene uncertain. The germline CDR1 and CDR2 sequences are SGHDN and FVKESK. The ends were cut back, 1 base at V and 8 bases at J, with 11 bases in the middle. This CDR3 comprises 13 residues. The CDR3 protein is CASSQARTSEAFF. CDR3 sequence (DNA): TGTGCCAGCAGCCAAGCAAGGACCTCCGAAGCTTTCTTT. Full variable domain (outside the CDR3, taken from reference TRBV14 and TRBJ1-1): EAGVTQFPSHSVIEKGQTVTLRCDPISGHDNLYWYRRVMGKEIKFLLHFVKESKQDESGMPNNRFLAERTGGTYSTLKVQPAELEDSGVYFCASSQARTSEAFFGQGTRLTVV.

J is TRBJ2-1 and V is TRBV19; TRBD2 agrees at 11 bases. Germline CDR1 is LNHDA and CDR2 is SQIVND (reference sequence). V was pared by 4 bases and J by 9 bases, with 17 bases of the junction left unmatched. The CDR3 has 18 amino acids. CDR3 protein: CASSTWEGTSGRDGEQFF. The CDR3 DNA reads as TGTGCCAGTAGTACTTGGGAGGGGACTAGCGGTAGGGACGGTGAGCAGTTCTTC.